This is a list of T cell receptor beta chains from one sample in a study of glioma-infiltrating T cells. TCRdb processed the multiplex PCR reads anew with MiXCR; each CDR3 protein has one entry. The repertoire holds some 120,000 distinct CDR3 sequences, with around 23% as singletons. The sample comprised glioma tissue, nonneoplastic brain tissue, or PBMCs (not recorded which). The receptors come from a human donor with low-grade glioma or glioblastoma, undergoing nonglioma brain surgery, or in good health (not recorded which). Each CDR3 is given with its conserved first and last residue. A D gene is named only where the DNA matches it firmly. Rows give clone size only sometimes, using once, few, many, or a class for an expanded clone.

V gene	J gene	clone size	D gene	CDR3 protein	CDR3 DNA
TRBV29-1	TRBJ2-7	-	TRBD1	CSVAATGASYEQYF	TGCAGCGTCGCGGCGACAGGGGCCTCTTACGAGCAGTACTTC
TRBV7-9	TRBJ2-1	many	TRBD1	CASPSFRDRDNEQFF	TGTGCCAGCCCGTCCTTCCGGGACAGGGACAATGAGCAGTTCTTC
TRBV4-1	TRBJ2-2	once	TRBD2	CASSQDTSGYTGELIF	TGCGCCAGCAGCCAAGATACTAGCGGATACACCGGGGAGCTGATCTTT
TRBV27	TRBJ2-7	many	-	CASSLWQSSYEQYF	TGTGCCAGCAGTTTATGGCAGAGCTCCTACGAGCAGTACTTC
TRBV6-1	TRBJ2-7	many	TRBD1	CASSHPWTGGYEQYF	TGTGCCAGCAGCCATCCTTGGACAGGGGGCTACGAGCAGTACTTC
TRBV19	TRBJ1-2	few	-	CASSIEYYYTF	TGTGCCAGTAGTATAGAATATTACTACACCTTC
TRBV7-2	TRBJ2-5	many	-	CASSKGTAGETQYF	TGTGCCAGCAGCAAGGGGACCGCGGGGGAGACCCAGTACTTC
TRBV4-1	TRBJ2-7	many	TRBD1	CASSPQGVTGNSYEQYF	TGCGCCAGCAGCCCTCAGGGGGTTACAGGGAACTCCTACGAGCAGTACTTC
TRBV7-2	TRBJ2-3	many	-	CASSLTWDTQYF	TGTGCCAGCAGCTTGACGTGGGATACGCAGTATTTT
TRBV4-3	TRBJ1-3	few	-	CASSSGDWNSGNTIYF	TGCGCCAGCAGCTCAGGGGATTGGAACTCTGGAAACACCATATATTTT
TRBV2	TRBJ1-3	-	-	CASSETSGGSGNTIYF	TGTGCCAGCAGTGAAACGAGTGGAGGCTCTGGAAACACCATATATTTT